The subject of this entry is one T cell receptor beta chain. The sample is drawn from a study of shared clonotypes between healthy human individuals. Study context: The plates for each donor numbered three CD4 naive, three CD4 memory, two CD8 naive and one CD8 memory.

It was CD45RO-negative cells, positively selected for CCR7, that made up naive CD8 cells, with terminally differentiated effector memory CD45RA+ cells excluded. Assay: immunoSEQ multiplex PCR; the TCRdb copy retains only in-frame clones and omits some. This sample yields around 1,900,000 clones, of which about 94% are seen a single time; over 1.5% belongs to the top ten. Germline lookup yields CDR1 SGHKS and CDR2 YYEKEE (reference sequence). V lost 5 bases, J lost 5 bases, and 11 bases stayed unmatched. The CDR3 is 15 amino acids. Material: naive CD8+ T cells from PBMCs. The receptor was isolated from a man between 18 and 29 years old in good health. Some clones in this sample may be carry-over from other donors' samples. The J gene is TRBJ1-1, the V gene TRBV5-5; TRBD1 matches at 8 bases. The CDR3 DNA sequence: TGTGCCAGCAGTTTTTACGGACAGGGAAGGACTGAAGCTTTCTTT. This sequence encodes CASSFYGQGRTEAFF. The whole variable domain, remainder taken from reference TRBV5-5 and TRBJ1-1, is DAGVTQSPTHLIKTRGQQVTLRCSPISGHKSVSWYQQVLGQGPQFIFQYYEKEERGRGNFPDRFSARQFPNYSSELNVNALLLGDSALYLCASSFYGQGRTEAFFGQGTRLTVV.